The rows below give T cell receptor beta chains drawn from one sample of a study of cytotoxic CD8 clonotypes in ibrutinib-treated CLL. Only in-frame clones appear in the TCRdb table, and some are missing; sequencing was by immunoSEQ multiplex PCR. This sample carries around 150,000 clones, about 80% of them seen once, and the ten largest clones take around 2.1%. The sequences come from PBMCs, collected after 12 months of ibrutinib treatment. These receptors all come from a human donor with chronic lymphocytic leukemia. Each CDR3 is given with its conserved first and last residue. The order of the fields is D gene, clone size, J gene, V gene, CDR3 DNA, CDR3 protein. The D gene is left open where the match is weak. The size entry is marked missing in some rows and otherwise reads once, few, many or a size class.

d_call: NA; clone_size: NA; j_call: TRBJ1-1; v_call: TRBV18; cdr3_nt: TGTGCCAGCTCACGAAACGCAGGCACTGAAGCTTTCTTT; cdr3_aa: CASSRNAGTEAFF
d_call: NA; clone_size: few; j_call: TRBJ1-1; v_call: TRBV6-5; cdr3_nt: TGTGCCAGCAGCCGGAGGACGGACATGAACACTGAAGCTTTCTTT; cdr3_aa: CASSRRTDMNTEAFF
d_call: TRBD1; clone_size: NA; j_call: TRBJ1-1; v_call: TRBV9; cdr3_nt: TGTGCCAGCAGCGGACAGGGGAGAGGCACTGAAGCTTTCTTT; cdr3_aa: CASSGQGRGTEAFF
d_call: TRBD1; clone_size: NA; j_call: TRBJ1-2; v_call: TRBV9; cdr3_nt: TGTGCCAGCAGCGTCGAGGCATCGGGACAGGTCTATGGCTACACCTTC; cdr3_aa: CASSVEASGQVYGYTF
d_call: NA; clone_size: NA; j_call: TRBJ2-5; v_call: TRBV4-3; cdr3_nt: TGCGCCAGCAGCCAACACGCTGCAGGGCCGAAGACCCAGTACTTC; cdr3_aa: CASSQHAAGPKTQYF
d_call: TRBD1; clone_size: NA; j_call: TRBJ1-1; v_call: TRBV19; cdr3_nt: TGTGCCAGTAGTATCACAGGGGGGATTTGGACTGAAGCTTTCTTT; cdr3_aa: CASSITGGIWTEAFF
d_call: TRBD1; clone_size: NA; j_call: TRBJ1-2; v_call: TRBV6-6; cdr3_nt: TGTGCCAGCAGTCACCGGACAGGGCCCGGCTACACCTTC; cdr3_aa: CASSHRTGPGYTF
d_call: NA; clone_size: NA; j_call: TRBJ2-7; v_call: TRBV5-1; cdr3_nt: TGCGCCAGCAGCTTTGGTACGGTTACCTACGAGCAGTACTTC; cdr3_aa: CASSFGTVTYEQYF
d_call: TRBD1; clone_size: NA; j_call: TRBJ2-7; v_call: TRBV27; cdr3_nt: TGTGCCAGCAGTTTTTTGGACAGGGGGCCTAACGAGCAGTACTTC; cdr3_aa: CASSFLDRGPNEQYF
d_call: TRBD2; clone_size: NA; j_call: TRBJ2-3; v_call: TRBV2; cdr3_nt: TGTGCCAGCGGGGTGCGGGAGGGCCGGGGAGATACGCAGTATTTT; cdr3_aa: CASGVREGRGDTQYF
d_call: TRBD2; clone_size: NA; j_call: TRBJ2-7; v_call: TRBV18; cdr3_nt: TGTGCCAGCTCACCCTCAGCGGGAGAGCAGTACTTC; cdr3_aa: CASSPSAGEQYF
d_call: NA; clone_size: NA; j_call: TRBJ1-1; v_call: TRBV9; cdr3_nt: TGTGCCAGCAGCGACACAGCGGGGCCCAGGCCGAACACTGAAGCTTTCTTT; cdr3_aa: CASSDTAGPRPNTEAFF
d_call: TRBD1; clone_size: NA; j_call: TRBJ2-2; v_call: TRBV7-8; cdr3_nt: TGTGCCAGCAGCTCCCACTGGACAGGGGACACCGGGGAGCTGTTTTTT; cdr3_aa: CASSSHWTGDTGELFF
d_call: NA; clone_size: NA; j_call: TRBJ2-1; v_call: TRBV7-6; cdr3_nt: TGTGCCAGCAGCTTAGAAGCAGGGCAGCCTTACAATGAGCAGTTCTTC; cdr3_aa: CASSLEAGQPYNEQFF
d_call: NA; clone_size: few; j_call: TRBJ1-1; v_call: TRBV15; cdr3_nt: TGTGCCACCAGCGGTAGGACAGCTGAAGCTTTCTTT; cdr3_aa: CATSGRTAEAFF
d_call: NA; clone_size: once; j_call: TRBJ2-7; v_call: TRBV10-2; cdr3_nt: TGCGCCAGCAGTCAGACAGCTTACGAGCAGTACTTC; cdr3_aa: CASSQTAYEQYF
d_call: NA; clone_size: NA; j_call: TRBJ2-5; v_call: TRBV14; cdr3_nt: TGTGCCAGCAGCCAAGATGGCGCGGGGACCCAGTACTTC; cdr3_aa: CASSQDGAGTQYF
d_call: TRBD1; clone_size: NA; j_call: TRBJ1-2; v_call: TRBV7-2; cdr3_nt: TGTGCCAGCAGCTTAGCGGGCGACAGGGTCGGGGATGGCTACACCTTC; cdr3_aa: CASSLAGDRVGDGYTF
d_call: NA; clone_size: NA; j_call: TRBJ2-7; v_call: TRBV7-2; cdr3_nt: TGTGCCAGCAGCACCCGGGTGGGCCGGGCTTTTTCCGAGCAGTACTTC; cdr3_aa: CASSTRVGRAFSEQYF
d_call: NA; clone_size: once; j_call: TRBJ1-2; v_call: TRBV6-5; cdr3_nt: TGTGCCAGCAGCCCCGGGTTAACTTTGTATGGCTACACCTTC; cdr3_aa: CASSPGLTLYGYTF
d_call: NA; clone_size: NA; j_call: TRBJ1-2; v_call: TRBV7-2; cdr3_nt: TGTGCCAGCAGCTTACAGGGTATAAGGGGCTACACCTTC; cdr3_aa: CASSLQGIRGYTF
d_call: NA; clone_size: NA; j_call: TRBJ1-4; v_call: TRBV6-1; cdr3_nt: TGTGCCAGCAGTGAAGTTGGCCAAGGGGAAAAACTGTTTTTT; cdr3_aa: CASSEVGQGEKLFF
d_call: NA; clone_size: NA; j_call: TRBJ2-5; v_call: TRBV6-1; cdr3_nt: TGTGCCAGCAGTGAAGGGGTCAGGGCCGAGACCCAGTACTTC; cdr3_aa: CASSEGVRAETQYF
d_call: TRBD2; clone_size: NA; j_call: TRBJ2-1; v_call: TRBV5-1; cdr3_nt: TGCGCCAGCAGCTTGGGAAGCGGGGGGGATCTAAATGAGCAGTTCTTC; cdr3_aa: CASSLGSGGDLNEQFF
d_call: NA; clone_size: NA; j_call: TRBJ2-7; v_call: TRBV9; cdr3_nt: TGTGCCAGCAGCGCCCCCGGACCGGGATCAGACCAGCAGTACTTC; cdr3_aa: CASSAPGPGSDQQYF
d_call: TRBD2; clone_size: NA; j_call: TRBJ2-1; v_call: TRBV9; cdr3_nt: TGTGCCAGCAGCGCGGGACTAGCGGGAGGTATCGATGAGCAGTTCTTC; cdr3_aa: CASSAGLAGGIDEQFF
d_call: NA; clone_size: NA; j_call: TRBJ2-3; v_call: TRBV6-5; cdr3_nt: TGTGCCAGCAGTTACTCAAGGCGCACAGATACGCAGTATTTT; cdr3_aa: CASSYSRRTDTQYF
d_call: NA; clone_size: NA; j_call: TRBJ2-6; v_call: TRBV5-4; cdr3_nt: TGTGCCAGCAGCTTGGGTTCTGGGCTTGGGGCCAACGTCCTGACTTTC; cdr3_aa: CASSLGSGLGANVLTF
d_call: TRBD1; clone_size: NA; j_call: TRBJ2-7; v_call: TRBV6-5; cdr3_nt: TGTGCCAGCAGCCGGACAGGGGCCACCTACGAGCAGTACTTC; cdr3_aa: CASSRTGATYEQYF
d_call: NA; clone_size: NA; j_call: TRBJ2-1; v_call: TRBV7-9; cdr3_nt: TGTGCCATCCAGGGGGGGAATGAGCAGTTCTTC; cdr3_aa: CAIQGGNEQFF
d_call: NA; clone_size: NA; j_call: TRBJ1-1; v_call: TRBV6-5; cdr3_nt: TGTGCCAGCAGTTACGGCAGGGCATCCGACACTGAAGCTTTCTTT; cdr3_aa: CASSYGRASDTEAFF
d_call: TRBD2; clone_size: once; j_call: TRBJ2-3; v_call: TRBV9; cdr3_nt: TGTGCCAGCAGCATCTCTAGCGGGAGGGTAGATACGCAGTATTTT; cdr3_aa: CASSISSGRVDTQYF
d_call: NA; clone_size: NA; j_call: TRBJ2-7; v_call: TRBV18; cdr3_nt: TGTGCCAGCTCACCAGGGCTCGAGCAGTACTTC; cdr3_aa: CASSPGLEQYF
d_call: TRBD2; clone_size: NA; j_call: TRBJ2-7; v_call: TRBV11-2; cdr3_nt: TGTGCCAGCAGCTTGGAGCGGGGAATGTACGAGCAGTACTTC; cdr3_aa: CASSLERGMYEQYF
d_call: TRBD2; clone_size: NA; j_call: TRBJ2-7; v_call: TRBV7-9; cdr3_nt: TGTGCCAGCAGTAGCGGGAGGGTGGTCGAGCAGTACTTC; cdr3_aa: CASSSGRVVEQYF
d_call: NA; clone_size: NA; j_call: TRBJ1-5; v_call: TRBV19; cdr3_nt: TGTGCCAGTAGATGGGGCGGGGGGAGACAGCCCCAGCATTTT; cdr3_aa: CASRWGGGRQPQHF
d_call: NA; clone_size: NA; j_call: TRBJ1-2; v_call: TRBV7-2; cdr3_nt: TGTGCCAGCAGCTTACCCTACCAGGGAGAGCATGGCTACACCTTC; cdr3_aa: CASSLPYQGEHGYTF
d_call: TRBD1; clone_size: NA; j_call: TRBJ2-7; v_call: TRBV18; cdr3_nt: TGTGCCAGCTCAGCTGGGGGACAGGGTGGCAACGAGCAGTACTTC; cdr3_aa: CASSAGGQGGNEQYF
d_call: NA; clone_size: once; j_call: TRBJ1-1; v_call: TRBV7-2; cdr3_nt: TGTGCCAGCAGCCTAGGCCTCAAGAACACTGAAGCTTTCTTT; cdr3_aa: CASSLGLKNTEAFF
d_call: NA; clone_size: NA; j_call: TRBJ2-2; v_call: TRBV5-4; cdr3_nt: TGTGCCAGCAGCGTAGTAACGAACACCGGGGAGCTGTTTTTT; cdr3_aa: CASSVVTNTGELFF
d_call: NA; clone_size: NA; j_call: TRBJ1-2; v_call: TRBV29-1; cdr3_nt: TGCAGCGTTGACCTTGGGGGTGGCTATGGCTACACCTTC; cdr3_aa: CSVDLGGGYGYTF
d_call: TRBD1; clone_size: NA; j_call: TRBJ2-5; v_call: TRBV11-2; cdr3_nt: TGTGCCAGCAGCTTACAGGGGGCGCTTGGGACCCAGTACTTC; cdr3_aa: CASSLQGALGTQYF
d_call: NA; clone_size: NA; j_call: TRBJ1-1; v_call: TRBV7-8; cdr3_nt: TGTGCCAGCAGCTTGAACACTGAAGCTTTCTTT; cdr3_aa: CASSLNTEAFF
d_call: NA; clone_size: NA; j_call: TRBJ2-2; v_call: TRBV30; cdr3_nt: TGTGCCTGGACCCGGAGGGGGGCTAAAAACACCGGGGAGCTGTTTTTT; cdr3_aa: CAWTRRGAKNTGELFF
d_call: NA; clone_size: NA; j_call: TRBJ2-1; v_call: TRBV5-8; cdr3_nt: TGTGCCAGCAGCTTGGCAATGAGGGGCTCCGACTCCTACAATGAGCAGTTCTTC; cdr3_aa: CASSLAMRGSDSYNEQFF
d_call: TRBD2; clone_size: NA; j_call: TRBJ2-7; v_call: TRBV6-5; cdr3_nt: TGTGCCAGCAGCCTAGCGGCTAGCGGGTTGTACGAGCAGTACTTC; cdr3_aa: CASSLAASGLYEQYF
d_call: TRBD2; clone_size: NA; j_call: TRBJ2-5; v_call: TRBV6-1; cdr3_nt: TGTGCCAGCAGTAGCGGGGGGGCTTTGGGGACCCAGTACTTC; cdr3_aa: CASSSGGALGTQYF
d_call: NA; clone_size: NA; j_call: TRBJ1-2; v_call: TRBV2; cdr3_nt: TGTGCCAGCAGTGATGCCCAGGCGGGGGGCTACACCTTC; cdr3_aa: CASSDAQAGGYTF
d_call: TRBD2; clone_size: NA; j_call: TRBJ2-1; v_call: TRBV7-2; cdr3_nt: TGTGCCAGCAGCTCCTTTTCAGGGACTAGGGGCAATGAGCAGTTCTTC; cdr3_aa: CASSSFSGTRGNEQFF
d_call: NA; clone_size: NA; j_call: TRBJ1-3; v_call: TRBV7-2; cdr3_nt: TGTGCCAGCAGCGGCGCGGGGGGTATCTCTGGAAACACCATATATTTT; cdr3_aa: CASSGAGGISGNTIYF
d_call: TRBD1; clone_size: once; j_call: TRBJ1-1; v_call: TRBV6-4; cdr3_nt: TGTGCCAGCAGGAGGGACAGTGTGAACACTGAAGCTTTCTTT; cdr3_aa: CASRRDSVNTEAFF